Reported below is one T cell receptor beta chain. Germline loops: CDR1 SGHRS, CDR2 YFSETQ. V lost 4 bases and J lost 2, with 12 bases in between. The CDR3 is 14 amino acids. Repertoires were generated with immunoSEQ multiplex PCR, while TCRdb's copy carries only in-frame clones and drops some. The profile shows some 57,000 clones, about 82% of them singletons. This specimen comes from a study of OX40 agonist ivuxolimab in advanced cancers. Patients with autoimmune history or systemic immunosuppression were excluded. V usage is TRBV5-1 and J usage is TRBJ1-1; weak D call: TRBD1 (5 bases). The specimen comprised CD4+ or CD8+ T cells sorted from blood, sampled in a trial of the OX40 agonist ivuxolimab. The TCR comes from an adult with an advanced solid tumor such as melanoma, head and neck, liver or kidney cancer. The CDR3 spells CASSAGPGNTEAFF. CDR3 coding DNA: TGCGCCAGCAGCGCGGGACCGGGAAACACTGAAGCTTTCTTT. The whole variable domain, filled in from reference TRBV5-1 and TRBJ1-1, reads KAGVTQTPRYLIKTRGQQVTLSCSPISGHRSVSWYQQTPGQGLQFLFEYFSETQRNKGNFPGRFSGRQFSNSRSEMNVSTLELGDSALYLCASSAGPGNTEAFFGQGTRLTVV.